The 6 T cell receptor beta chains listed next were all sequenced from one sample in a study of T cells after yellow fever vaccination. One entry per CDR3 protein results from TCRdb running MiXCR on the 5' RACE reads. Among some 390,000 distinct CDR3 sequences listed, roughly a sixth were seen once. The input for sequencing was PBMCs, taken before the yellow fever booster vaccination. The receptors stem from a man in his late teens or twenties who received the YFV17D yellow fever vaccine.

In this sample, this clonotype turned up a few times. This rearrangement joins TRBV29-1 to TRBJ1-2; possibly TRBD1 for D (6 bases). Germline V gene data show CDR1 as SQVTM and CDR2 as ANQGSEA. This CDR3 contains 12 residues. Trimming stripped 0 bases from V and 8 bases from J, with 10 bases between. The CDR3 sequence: CSVEEGAAGYTF. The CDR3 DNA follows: TGCAGCGTTGAAGAGGGGGCGGCGGGCTACACCTTC.

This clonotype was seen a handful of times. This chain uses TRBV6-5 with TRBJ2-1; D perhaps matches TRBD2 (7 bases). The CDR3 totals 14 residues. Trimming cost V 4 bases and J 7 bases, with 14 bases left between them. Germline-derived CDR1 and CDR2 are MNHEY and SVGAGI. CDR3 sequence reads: CASSFREGGNEQFF. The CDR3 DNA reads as TGTGCCAGCAGTTTCAGGGAGGGGGGAAATGAGCAGTTCTTC.

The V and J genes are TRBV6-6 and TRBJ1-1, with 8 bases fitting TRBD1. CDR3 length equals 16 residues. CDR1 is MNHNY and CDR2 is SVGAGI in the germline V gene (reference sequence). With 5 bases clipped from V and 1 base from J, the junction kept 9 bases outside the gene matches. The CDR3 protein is CASSKQTGARNTEAFF. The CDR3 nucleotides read TGTGCCAGCAGTAAACAGACAGGGGCCCGGAACACTGAAGCTTTCTTT.

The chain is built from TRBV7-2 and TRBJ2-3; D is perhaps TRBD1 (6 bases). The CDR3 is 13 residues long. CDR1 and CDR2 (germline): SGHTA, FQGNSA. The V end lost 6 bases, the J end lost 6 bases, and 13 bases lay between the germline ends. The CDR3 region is CASRQKQGDTQYF. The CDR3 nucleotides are TGTGCCAGCAGACAAAAGCAGGGGGATACGCAGTATTTT.

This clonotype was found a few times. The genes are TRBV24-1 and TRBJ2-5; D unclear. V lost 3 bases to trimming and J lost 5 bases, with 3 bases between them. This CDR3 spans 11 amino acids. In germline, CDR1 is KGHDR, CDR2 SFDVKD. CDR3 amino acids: CATSDRETQYF. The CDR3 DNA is TGTGCCACCAGTGATCGGGAGACCCAGTACTTC.

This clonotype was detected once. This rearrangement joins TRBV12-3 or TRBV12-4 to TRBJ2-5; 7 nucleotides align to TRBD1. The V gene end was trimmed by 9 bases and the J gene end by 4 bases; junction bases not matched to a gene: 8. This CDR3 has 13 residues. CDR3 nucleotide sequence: TGTGCCAGTTACCGACAGGGAAGAGAGACCCAGTACTTC. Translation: CASYRQGRETQYF.